This T cell receptor beta chain originates from a study of neurological immune-mediated disorders. The unsorted libraries originated from 2 million PBMCs kept at -80 C. This clonotype was counted ten times or more. V dropped 9 bases and J dropped 6; count of bases not matched to a gene: 9. The germline V gene encodes CDR1 MDHEN and CDR2 SYDVKM. The CDR3 contains 15 residues. 5'RACE with 10-nucleotide random UMIs produced the cDNA. TCRdb reprocessed the 5' RACE reads via MiXCR and lists one record per CDR3 protein. The data contain about 50,000 distinct CDR3 sequences, 10% of them singletons. The specimen was PBMCs. The chain combines TRBV28 with TRBJ2-7; 15 bases are a match to TRBD2. The TCR originated in an older man with HTLV-1-associated myelopathy (HAM/TSP). DNA for the CDR3: TGTGCCAGTTCGAGGGGACTAGCGGGAGGAAGCGAGCAGTACTTC. As protein: CASSRGLAGGSEQYF.